The clone carrying this T cell receptor (beta chain) appeared a few times. This specimen comes from a study of blood T cells in healthy people across ages. A J-beta primer mix and a sample-barcoded 5' primer were used in a second PCR of about 6 to 12 cycles. Each CDR3 protein gets one entry after TCRdb re-called the 5' RACE reads with MiXCR. The sample yields about 680,000 distinct CDR3 sequences, 45% to 50% seen once. Germline CDR1 reads MDHEN; CDR2 reads SYDVKM. Trimming removed 5 bases at V and 4 bases at J, with 14 bases between. The CDR3 is 14 amino acids. The chain joins TRBV28 to TRBJ2-5; D gene unclear. Specimen: blood. The TCR was taken from a woman in her sixties in good health. The CDR3 loop is CASSNPQKRETQYF. CDR3 sequence (DNA): TGTGCCAGCAGTAACCCACAGAAGCGAGAGACCCAGTACTTC.